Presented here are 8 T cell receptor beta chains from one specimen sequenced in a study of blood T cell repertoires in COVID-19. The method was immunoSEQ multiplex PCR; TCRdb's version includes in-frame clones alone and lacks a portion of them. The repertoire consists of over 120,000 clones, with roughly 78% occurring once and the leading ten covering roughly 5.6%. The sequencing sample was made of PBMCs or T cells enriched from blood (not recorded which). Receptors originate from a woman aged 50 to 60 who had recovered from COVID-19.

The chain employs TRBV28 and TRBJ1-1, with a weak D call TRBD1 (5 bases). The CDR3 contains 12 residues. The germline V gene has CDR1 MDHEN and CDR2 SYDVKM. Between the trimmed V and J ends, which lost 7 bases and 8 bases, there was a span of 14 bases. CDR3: CASNTGRAEAFF. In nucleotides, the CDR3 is TGTGCCAGCAATACGGGCAGGGCCGAAGCTTTCTTT.

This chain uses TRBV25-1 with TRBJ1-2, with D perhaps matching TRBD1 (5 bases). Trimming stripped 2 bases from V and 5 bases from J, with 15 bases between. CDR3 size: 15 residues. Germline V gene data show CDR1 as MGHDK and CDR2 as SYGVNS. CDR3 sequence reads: CASSEGGGALYGYTF. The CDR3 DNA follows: TGTGCCAGCAGTGAAGGCGGAGGGGCCCTATATGGCTACACCTTC.

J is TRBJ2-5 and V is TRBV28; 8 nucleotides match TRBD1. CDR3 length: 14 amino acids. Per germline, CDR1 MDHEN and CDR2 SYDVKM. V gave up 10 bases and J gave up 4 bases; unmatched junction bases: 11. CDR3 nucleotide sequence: TGTGCCACCTCGTGGACAGGGAGAGGAGAGACCCAGTACTTC. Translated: CATSWTGRGETQYF. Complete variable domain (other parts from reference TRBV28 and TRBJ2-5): DVKVTQSSRYLVKRTGEKVFLECVQDMDHENMFWYRQDPGLGLRLIYFSYDVKMKEKGDIPEGYSVSREKKERFSLILESASTNQTSMYLCATSWTGRGETQYFGPGTRLLVL.

The CDR3 region has the DNA TGTGCCAGTAGTACCGGGGAATGGAACACTGAAGCTTTCTTT. Translated, it gives CASSTGEWNTEAFF. This sequence joins TRBV19 and TRBJ1-1; unclear D gene. Germline assignment: CDR1 LNHDA and CDR2 SQIVND (reference sequence). The CDR3 sequence is 14 residues long. With 4 bases removed from V and 1 base from J, the gap between germline ends came to 10 bases. Combining the CDR3 with reference TRBV19 and TRBJ1-1 gives the whole variable domain DGGITQSPKYLFRKEGQNVTLSCEQNLNHDAMYWYRQDPGQGLRLIYYSQIVNDFQKGDIAEGYSVSREKKESFPLTVTSAQKNPTAFYLCASSTGEWNTEAFFGQGTRLTVV.

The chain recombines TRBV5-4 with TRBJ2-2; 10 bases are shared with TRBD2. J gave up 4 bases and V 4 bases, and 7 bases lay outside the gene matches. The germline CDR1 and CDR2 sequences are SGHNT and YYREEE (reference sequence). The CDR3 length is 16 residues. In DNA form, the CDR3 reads TGTGCCAGCAGCGTGGGGACTAGCGCAATCACCGGGGAGCTGTTTTTT. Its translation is CASSVGTSAITGELFF.

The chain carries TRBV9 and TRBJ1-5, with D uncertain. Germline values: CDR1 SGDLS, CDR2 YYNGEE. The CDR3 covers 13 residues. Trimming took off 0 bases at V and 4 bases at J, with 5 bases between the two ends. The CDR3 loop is CASSVALNQPQHF. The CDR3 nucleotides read TGTGCCAGCAGCGTAGCTTTGAATCAGCCCCAGCATTTT.

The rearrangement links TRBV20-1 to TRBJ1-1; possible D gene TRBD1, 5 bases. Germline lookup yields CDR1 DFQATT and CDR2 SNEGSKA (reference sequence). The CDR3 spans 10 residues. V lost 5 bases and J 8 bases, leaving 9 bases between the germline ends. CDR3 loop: CSAVRAEAFF. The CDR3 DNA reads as TGCAGTGCTGTCAGGGCGGAAGCTTTCTTT.

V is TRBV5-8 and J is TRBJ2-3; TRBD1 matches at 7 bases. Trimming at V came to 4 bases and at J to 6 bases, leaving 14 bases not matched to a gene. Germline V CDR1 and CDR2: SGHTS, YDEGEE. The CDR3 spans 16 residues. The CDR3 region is CASSPNRGSYADTQYF. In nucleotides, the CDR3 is TGTGCCAGCAGCCCGAACAGGGGTTCTTATGCGGATACGCAGTATTTT.